The 20 T cell receptor beta chains given below trace back to one sample, sequenced in a study of TIL therapy for anti-PD-1-resistant metastatic lung cancer. Time point denoted: pre-treatment sample, taken before nivolumab and TIL therapy. Sequencing used immunoSEQ v3. Using immunoSEQ multiplex PCR, the repertoire was profiled, and TCRdb retains in-frame clones only, with some absent. This table has 25,000 to 40,000 clones, 74% appearing once. Sequenced material: blood, taken at baseline. These receptors originate from a woman aged 30 to 85 with non-small cell lung cancer.

The J gene is TRBJ2-1, the V gene TRBV14; 8 positions match TRBD2. The V and J ends lost 2 bases and 5 bases, in that order; junction bases with no gene match: 5. The CDR3 has 15 amino acids. The V gene's germline CDR1 is SGHDN and CDR2 FVKESK. Written as DNA, the CDR3 is TGTGCCAGCAGCCAAATGACTAGCGCAGACAATGAGCAGTTCTTC. This codes for CASSQMTSADNEQFF.

The chain uses TRBV11-3 and TRBJ2-2; no clear D gene. The length of the CDR3 is 12 residues. CDR1 SGHNT and CDR2 YENEEA come from the germline V gene. The germline V and J ends were trimmed by 2 bases and 7 bases, with 5 bases remaining between them. The CDR3 loop reads CASSLTRGELFF. The CDR3 nucleotides read TGTGCCAGCAGCTTAACACGCGGGGAGCTGTTTTTT.

The rearrangement joins TRBV4-2 to TRBJ2-1; weak D call: TRBD1 (6 bases). The germline CDR1 and CDR2 sequences are LGHNA and YNFKEQ. Trimming took 2 bases from V and 8 from J, leaving 10 bases between them. This CDR3 is built from 13 residues. CDR3 nucleotide sequence: TGTGCCAGCAGCCAAAACAGGGTGTATGAGCAGTTCTTC. It specifies CASSQNRVYEQFF.

The V and J genes are TRBV9 and TRBJ2-2, with D possibly TRBD2 on 6 matching bases. The length of the CDR3 is 16 residues. Per the germline V gene, CDR1 is SGDLS and CDR2 is YYNGEE. V shed 0 bases and J shed 1 base, with 10 bases lying between them. Here the CDR3 reads CASSVGTGLNTGELFF. The CDR3 coding sequence is TGTGCCAGCAGCGTAGGAACGGGACTGAACACCGGGGAGCTGTTTTTT.

V and J are TRBV5-6 and TRBJ2-1; 7 bases agree with TRBD2. CDR1 SGHDT and CDR2 YYEEEE come from the germline V gene. Trimming cost V 1 base and J 7 bases; bases outside gene matches: 11. This CDR3 is 16 amino acids long. CDR3 DNA: TGTGCCAGCAGCTTGTTTCGAGCGGGAAGAAAAAATGAGCAGTTCTTC. It is translated as CASSLFRAGRKNEQFF.

This clone was counted a few times. The chain uses TRBV27 and TRBJ2-1, with 14 nucleotides matching TRBD2. Germline V lookup: CDR1 MNHEY, CDR2 SMNVEV (reference sequence). The length of the CDR3 is 18 residues. The V gene end was trimmed by 2 bases and the J gene end by 0 bases; junction bases not matched to a gene: 3. DNA of the CDR3: TGTGCCAGCAGTTTACACGGGACTAGCGGGAGCTCCTACAATGAGCAGTTCTTC. It is translated as CASSLHGTSGSSYNEQFF.

This chain uses TRBV6-5 with TRBJ2-1, with 7 bases matching TRBD2. Germline CDR1 MNHEY, CDR2 SVGAGI. Trimming at V came to 8 bases and at J to 10 bases, leaving 8 bases not matched to a gene. The CDR3 length is 12 residues. CDR3 in amino acids: CASRPGGGEQFF. The CDR3 nucleotides read TGTGCCAGCCGTCCGGGAGGAGGAGAGCAGTTCTTC.

This rearrangement joins TRBV19 to TRBJ1-1, with D hard to call. The CDR3 is 13 amino acids. CDR1 LNHDA and CDR2 SQIVND come from the germline V gene (reference sequence). Trimming removed 7 bases from V and 4 bases from J, with 13 bases in between. The CDR3 DNA reads TGTGCCAGTATTCTGGGGAGCGGCACTGAAGCTTTCTTT. Its translation: CASILGSGTEAFF.

The V call is TRBV18, the J call TRBJ1-4; D gene uncertain. CDR1 and CDR2 from the germline V gene are KGHSH and LQKENI. This CDR3 has 14 amino acids. Trimming took 3 bases from V and 11 from J, leaving 16 bases between them. CDR3 protein: CASSPKGPKPKLFF. The CDR3, as DNA: TGTGCCAGCTCACCTAAAGGGCCGAAACCTAAACTGTTTTTT.

The J gene is TRBJ1-1, the V gene TRBV5-1; D is perhaps TRBD1 (5 bases). V shed 0 bases and J shed 2 bases, with 11 bases lying between them. This CDR3 is built from 15 residues. Germline CDR1 is SGHRS and CDR2 is YFSETQ. The CDR3: CASSLGLTANTEAFF. The CDR3 DNA is TGCGCCAGCAGCTTGGGCCTGACAGCAAACACTGAAGCTTTCTTT.

This rearrangement joins TRBV10-3 to TRBJ2-3, with D possibly being TRBD1 or TRBD2 (5 bases each). Trimming took off 0 bases at V and 0 bases at J, with 13 bases between the two ends. Germline V gene lookup returns CDR1 ENHRY and CDR2 SYGVKD. The CDR3 totals 17 residues. CDR3 in DNA: TGTGCCATCAGTGAGTCGGGGACCATAAGTAGCACAGATACGCAGTATTTT. Its translation is CAISESGTISSTDTQYF.

This clone showed up just a few times. The V call is TRBV12-5, the J call TRBJ1-1; D not certain. The CDR3 is 13 amino acids. CDR1 is LGHNT and CDR2 is FRNRAP in the germline V gene. Trimming cost V 0 bases and J 1 base, with 3 bases left between them. The DNA for the CDR3 is TGTGCTAGTGGTTTGGTTGCGAACACTGAAGCTTTCTTT. Its translation: CASGLVANTEAFF.

This rearrangement joins TRBV6-1 to TRBJ2-1; tentatively, D is TRBD1 or TRBD2 (6 bases each). Germline CDR1 MNHNS, CDR2 SASEGT. The CDR3 totals 13 residues. Trimming pared 8 bases from V and 3 bases from J, leaving 11 bases between. This CDR3 reads CASLGGYYNEQFF. CDR3 DNA sequence: TGTGCCAGCCTAGGGGGGTACTACAATGAGCAGTTCTTC.

The chain uses TRBV11-2 and TRBJ2-5; D may be TRBD1 or TRBD2 (5 bases each). This CDR3 contains 15 residues. Germline assignment: CDR1 SGHAT and CDR2 FQNNGV. V lost 6 bases and J 2 bases, leaving 16 bases between the germline ends. The CDR3 coding sequence is TGTGCCAGCAGGCCCCTGAGAGGGGCGCAAGAGACCCAGTACTTC. This sequence encodes CASRPLRGAQETQYF.

The rearrangement links TRBV27 to TRBJ2-5, with D perhaps matching TRBD2 (6 bases). CDR1 and CDR2 from the germline V gene are MNHEY and SMNVEV (reference sequence). V gave up 2 bases and J gave up 3 bases, with 13 bases separating them. The length of the CDR3 is 15 residues. In nucleotides, the CDR3 is TGTGCCAGCAGTTTAGGGGGGAGATCGGAAGAGACCCAGTACTTC. This translates into CASSLGGRSEETQYF.

For the CDR3, the DNA is TGCGCCAGCAGCTCTCGAGGTTGGGGAGGCCAAGAGACCCAGTACTTC. Translating it yields CASSSRGWGGQETQYF. The rearrangement joins TRBV5-1 to TRBJ2-5, with a possible D match to TRBD2 (6 bases). Germline V gives CDR1 SGHRS, CDR2 YFSETQ. The CDR3 has 16 amino acids. The V gene lost 3 bases and the J gene lost 1 base, with 16 bases spanning the gap.

This chain connects TRBV4-1 to TRBJ2-7, with D possibly matching TRBD1 (6 bases). Trimming took off 1 base at V and 3 bases at J, with 13 bases between the two ends. CDR1 is MGHRA, CDR2 YSYEKL, per germline. The CDR3 is 15 amino acids. The CDR3 DNA follows: TGCGCCAGCAGCCAAGCGGACAGTTGGGGCTACGAGCAGTACTTC. Protein product: CASSQADSWGYEQYF.

This chain joins TRBV10-1 and TRBJ2-3, with TRBD1 identical over 7 bases. Trimming removed 5 bases from V and 5 bases from J; junction bases left unmatched: 7. The CDR3 is made up of 14 amino acids. Germline CDR1 reads WNHNN; CDR2 reads SYGVQD (reference sequence). The CDR3: CASSKGDSRDTQYF. CDR3 DNA: TGCGCCAGCAGTAAGGGGGACAGCCGAGATACGCAGTATTTT.

The chain links TRBV2 to TRBJ1-5; maybe TRBD1 (5 bases). The germline V gene encodes CDR1 SNHLY and CDR2 FYNNEI. V lost 4 bases and J lost 0, with 7 bases in between. CDR3 length: 14 residues. CDR3 DNA: TGTGCCAGCAGTGGACAGATTAGCAATCAGCCCCAGCATTTT. Translation gives CASSGQISNQPQHF. The whole variable domain, remainder taken from reference TRBV2 and TRBJ1-5, is EPEVTQTPSHQVTQMGQEVILRCVPISNHLYFYWYRQILGQKVEFLVSFYNNEISEKSEIFDDQFSVERPDGSNFTLKIRSTKLEDSAMYFCASSGQISNQPQHFGDGTRLSIL.

This rearrangement joins TRBV10-2 to TRBJ1-4; D uncertain. The germline V gene encodes CDR1 WSHSY and CDR2 SAAADI. The ends were cut back, 0 bases at V and 7 bases at J, with 12 bases in the middle. The CDR3 loop spans 15 amino acids. CDR3 sequence: CASSESSRVGEKLFF. CDR3 coding DNA: TGCGCCAGCAGTGAGTCGAGCAGAGTCGGTGAAAAACTGTTTTTT.